The 9 T cell receptor beta chains listed next were all sequenced from one sample in a study of CD8 T cells in Susac syndrome. It was with random hexamers that about 0.45 to 1 ug RNA was reverse transcribed. TCRdb re-called the immunoSEQ multiplex PCR reads through MiXCR, storing one row per CDR3 protein. The data contain some 96,000 distinct CDR3 sequences, roughly 96% of them singletons. Sequencing used CD8+ T cells from PBMCs. The receptors come from a human donor with Susac syndrome.

The rearrangement links TRBV7-3 to TRBJ2-6; 7 positions match TRBD2. The CDR3 runs 16 residues. The germline V gene has CDR1 SGHTA and CDR2 FQGTGA. V gave up 5 bases and J gave up 3 bases; unmatched junction bases: 7. The CDR3 nucleotides read TGTGCCAGCAGCGCACGACTAGCAGGTGGGGCCAACGTCCTGACTTTC. Protein: CASSARLAGGANVLTF.

The V gene is TRBV15, the J gene TRBJ1-2; 8 bases agree with TRBD1. Losses at the gene ends were 8 bases for V and 3 bases for J; bases not matched to a gene: 14. The length of the CDR3 is 16 residues. Germline V gene lookup returns CDR1 LNHNV and CDR2 YYDKDF (reference sequence). The CDR3 DNA follows: TGTGCCACCGAGTCTTCAACAGGGGGTACTGACTATGGCTACACCTTC. Its translation is CATESSTGGTDYGYTF.

V and J are TRBV2 and TRBJ2-5; 9 bases match TRBD1. Per the germline V gene, CDR1 is SNHLY and CDR2 is FYNNEI. V lost 7 bases, J lost 4 bases, and 7 bases stayed unmatched. There are 14 residues in the CDR3. DNA of the CDR3: TGTGCCAGCATCGGACAGGGGATCGGAGAGACCCAGTACTTC. The encoded protein is CASIGQGIGETQYF.

With respect to this clonotype: Since the CDR3 does not end with the conserved phenylalanine or tryptophan, this likely comes from a read error. The chain is built from TRBV25-1 and TRBJ1-6, with D unresolved. Trimming pared 7 bases from V and 4 bases from J, leaving 8 bases between. Germline V CDR1 and CDR2: MGHDK, SYGVNS. The CDR3 totals 13 residues. The CDR3: CASTEEYNSPLHL. The DNA of the CDR3 is TGTGCCAGCACCGAGGAATATAATTCACCCCTCCACCTT.

Of note for this clonotype: One end of the junction fails to match germline, which may point to a read error. V gene TRBV2 combines with J gene TRBJ1-2; tentatively, D is TRBD1 (6 bases). Germline assignment: CDR1 SNHLY and CDR2 FYNNEI. This CDR3 contains 15 residues. The CDR3 nucleotides read TGTGCCAGCAGGGAAGGGGGAAGTCCTAACTATGGCTACACCTTC. It yields the protein CASREGGSPNYGYTF.

The rearrangement links TRBV6-5 to TRBJ2-7; D ambiguous. The V end was cut by 7 bases, the J end by 5 bases, with 12 bases between. The germline V gene encodes CDR1 MNHEY and CDR2 SVGAGI. There are 12 residues in the CDR3. The CDR3 loop is CASNPPGHEQYF. The CDR3 coding sequence is TGTGCCAGCAACCCTCCAGGCCACGAGCAGTACTTC.

This sequence joins TRBV20-1 and TRBJ1-2; D ambiguous. The V end was cut by 5 bases, the J end by 6 bases, with 7 bases between. The CDR3 runs to 10 residues. Germline V CDR1 and CDR2: DFQATT, SNEGSKA (reference sequence). Here the CDR3 DNA reads TGCAGTGCTGTCCAAGATGGCTACACCTTC. This codes for CSAVQDGYTF.

The gene calls are TRBV3-1 and TRBJ1-2; perhaps TRBD1 as D (5 bases). Trimming took 3 bases from V and 6 from J, leaving 11 bases between them. Germline CDR1 reads LGHDT; CDR2 reads YNNKEL (reference sequence). The CDR3 sequence is 13 residues long. The chain's CDR3 is CASSHIGEDGYTF. CDR3 bases: TGTGCCAGCAGCCATATAGGGGAGGATGGCTACACCTTC. Complete variable domain (other parts from reference TRBV3-1 and TRBJ1-2): DTAVSQTPKYLVTQMGNDKSIKCEQNLGHDTMYWYKQDSKKFLKIMFSYNNKELIINETVPNRFSPKSPDKAHLNLHINSLELGDSAVYFCASSHIGEDGYTFGSGTRLTVV.

The CDR3 sequence: CSARDGSDTEAFF. The CDR3 DNA follows: TGCAGTGCTAGAGATGGGTCGGACACTGAAGCTTTCTTT. The chain carries TRBV20-1 and TRBJ1-1, with no clear D. Trimming took 0 bases from V and 3 from J, leaving 8 bases between them. CDR1 is DFQATT, CDR2 SNEGSKA, per germline (reference sequence). This CDR3 contains 13 residues.